This is a list of T cell receptor beta chains from one sample in a study of blood T cell repertoires in COVID-19. Assay: immunoSEQ multiplex PCR; the TCRdb copy retains only in-frame clones and omits some. In the table there are roughly 200,000 clones, around nine tenths of which are singletons. Source material: PBMCs or T cells enriched from blood (not recorded which). All receptors derive from a man aged 25 to 40 in a cohort exposed to, infected with or recovered from COVID-19 (not recorded which). The CDR3 runs from the conserved cysteine through the conserved F or W. D genes are given only for firm matches. Where a row states a size, it is once, few, many or the class of an expanded clone; other rows omit it.

V gene	J gene	clone size	D gene	CDR3 protein	CDR3 DNA
TRBV19	TRBJ2-2	-	-	CASSISQGNTGELFF	TGTGCCAGTAGTATTAGTCAGGGTAACACCGGGGAGCTGTTTTTT
TRBV7-2	TRBJ2-1	-	TRBD2	CASSWEGNEQFF	TGTGCCAGTTCGTGGGAGGGCAATGAGCAGTTCTTC
TRBV6-2/TRBV6-3	TRBJ2-7	-	-	CASSLNRDAYEQYF	TGTGCCAGCAGCTTGAACAGAGATGCCTACGAGCAGTACTTC
TRBV9	TRBJ2-7	once	TRBD2	CASSVTSGTYEQYF	TGTGCCAGCAGCGTCACTAGCGGGACCTACGAGCAGTACTTC
TRBV7-2	TRBJ1-6	-	TRBD1	CASSSRQGGNSPLHF	TGTGCCAGCAGCTCCCGACAGGGGGGGAATTCACCCCTCCACTTT
TRBV3-1/TRBV3-2	TRBJ2-7	-	TRBD2	CASSTLLAASYEQYF	TGTGCCAGCAGCACCCTACTAGCGGCCTCCTACGAGCAGTACTTC
TRBV28	TRBJ1-3	-	TRBD1	CASTPPGTGLGNTIYF	TGTGCCAGCACCCCCCCCGGGACAGGGTTAGGAAACACCATATATTTT
TRBV28	TRBJ2-2	-	-	CASSLVSYGELFF	TGTGCCAGCAGTTTAGTGAGTTACGGGGAGCTGTTTTTT
TRBV12-3/TRBV12-4	TRBJ2-1	-	-	CASSADIGGEQFF	TGTGCCAGCAGTGCCGACATTGGTGGCGAGCAGTTCTTC
TRBV14	TRBJ1-5	-	-	CASSQQSYGPQHF	TGTGCCAGCAGCCAGCAAAGTTACGGGCCCCAGCATTTT
TRBV13	TRBJ2-1	-	TRBD2	CASLAGESSYNEQFF	TGTGCCAGCCTTGCGGGGGAGAGCTCCTACAATGAGCAGTTCTTC
TRBV3-1/TRBV3-2	TRBJ2-4	-	TRBD2	CASSQGRLAGAAFAKNIQYF	TGTGCCAGCAGCCAGGGACGTCTAGCGGGAGCCGCCTTCGCCAAAAACATTCAGTACTTC
TRBV4-1	TRBJ1-1	-	-	CASSQISYREGTEAFF	TGCGCCAGCAGCCAAATTTCGTACAGGGAGGGGACTGAAGCTTTCTTT
TRBV19	TRBJ1-5	-	-	CAVFRREGNQPQHF	TGTGCCGTATTCCGCAGGGAAGGCAATCAGCCCCAGCATTTT
TRBV4-1	TRBJ2-1	-	TRBD2	CASSQVFKAGAYNEQFF	TGCGCCAGCAGCCAAGTGTTTAAGGCGGGAGCATATAATGAGCAGTTCTTC
TRBV5-5	TRBJ2-4	-	TRBD2	CASSSLAEGSYIQYF	TGTGCCAGCAGCTCCCTAGCGGAGGGGTCTTACATTCAGTACTTC
TRBV5-8	TRBJ1-3	-	TRBD1	CASTGVSGNTIYF	TGTGCCAGTACAGGGGTCTCTGGAAACACCATATATTTT
TRBV5-4	TRBJ1-2	-	TRBD1	CASSPTGTHGYTF	TGTGCCAGCAGCCCGACAGGGACCCATGGCTACACCTTC
TRBV28	TRBJ1-2	-	-	CASSLLPPERGYTF	TGTGCCAGCAGTTTACTCCCTCCGGAGCGTGGCTACACCTTC
TRBV13	TRBJ2-4	once	-	CASSLEGRRVAKNIQYF	TGTGCCAGCAGCTTAGAAGGGAGGAGGGTAGCCAAAAACATTCAGTACTTC
TRBV5-6	TRBJ1-1	-	-	CASSVVRTEAFF	TGTGCCAGCAGCGTTGTGCGAACTGAAGCTTTCTTT
TRBV5-1	TRBJ1-5	-	TRBD1	CASSSGQVDQPQHF	TGCGCCAGCAGCTCTGGACAGGTAGATCAGCCCCAGCATTTT
TRBV4-1	TRBJ2-5	-	TRBD2	CASSQGTSGSKTQYF	TGCGCCAGCAGCCAAGGGACTAGCGGGAGTAAGACCCAGTACTTC
TRBV9	TRBJ2-7	-	-	CASSVGSGNSYEQYF	TGTGCCAGCAGCGTAGGGTCCGGGAACTCCTACGAGCAGTACTTC
TRBV24-1	TRBJ1-1	-	-	CATSDTRDGTEAFF	TGTGCCACCAGTGATACCAGGGATGGCACTGAAGCTTTCTTT
TRBV5-4	TRBJ2-1	once	TRBD2	CAFQNPAGGNYNEQFF	TGTGCCTTCCAAAACCCAGCGGGAGGAAACTACAATGAGCAGTTCTTC
TRBV27	TRBJ1-6	-	TRBD1	CASSWTGGWNSPLHF	TGTGCCAGCAGTTGGACAGGGGGCTGGAATTCACCCCTCCACTTT